The 11 T cell receptor beta chains listed next were all sequenced from one sample in a study of blood T cells in healthy people across ages. A J-beta primer mix and a sample-barcoded 5' primer were used in a second PCR of roughly 7 to 12 cycles. TCRdb itself ran the 5' RACE reads through MiXCR, one entry per CDR3 protein. The sample lists 750,000 to 850,000 distinct CDR3 sequences, 20% to 25% occurring once. This same sample was also taken into another study, of T cells of mothers and their children.

The sample consisted of blood. The source of these receptors is a boy under 18 in good health.

The rearrangement joins TRBV18 to TRBJ2-3; 11 bases agree with TRBD2. Germline loops: CDR1 KGHSH, CDR2 LQKENI. There are 18 residues in the CDR3. With V trimmed by 3 bases and J by 3 bases, 11 bases remained unmatched. Written as DNA, the CDR3 is TGTGCCAGCTCACCGACTCTACTAGCGGGGGCTACGACAGATACGCAGTATTTT. Its protein is CASSPTLLAGATTDTQYF.

Only a few counts were recorded for this clonotype. The J gene is TRBJ2-1, the V gene TRBV29-1; the D is unclear. Germline CDR1 and CDR2: SQVTM and ANQGSEA. The CDR3 covers 13 residues. Trimming cost V 3 bases and J 5 bases, with 11 bases left between them. The CDR3 loop reads CSVDRWNNNEQFF. The CDR3 nucleotides are TGCAGCGTTGACAGGTGGAACAACAATGAGCAGTTCTTC.

This chain uses TRBV27 with TRBJ2-7, with 8 positions matching TRBD1. The CDR3 consists of 14 residues. The germline gives CDR1 MNHEY, CDR2 SMNVEV (reference sequence). Unmatched junction bases numbered 3, after V lost 3 bases and J lost 2 bases. CDR3 amino acids: CASSFTGQAYEQYF. The CDR3 coding sequence is TGTGCCAGCAGTTTTACGGGACAGGCCTACGAGCAGTACTTC.

The chain uses TRBV6-2 or TRBV6-3 and TRBJ2-3; D is undetermined. Trimming stripped 6 bases from V and 7 bases from J, with 8 bases between. CDR3 size: 11 residues. The germline V gene has CDR1 MNHEY and CDR2 SVGEGT. This CDR3 reads CASSIQNTQYF. DNA of the CDR3: TGTGCCAGCAGCATCCAGAATACGCAGTATTTT.

The sample holds a few counts of this clonotype. The chain uses TRBV4-2 and TRBJ2-1, with a tentative D call TRBD2 (5 bases). CDR1 LGHNA and CDR2 YNFKEQ come from the germline V gene. The CDR3 spans 16 residues. V was cut by 4 bases and J by 0 bases, with 13 bases left in between. For the CDR3, the DNA is TGTGCCAGCAGCCCTTCGAGGGAGAGCTCCTACAATGAGCAGTTCTTC. Its translation is CASSPSRESSYNEQFF.

The table lists this clonotype with a few counts. The chain employs TRBV29-1 and TRBJ1-2; 10 positions agree with TRBD1. Germline V gives CDR1 SQVTM, CDR2 ANQGSEA. The CDR3 has 17 amino acids. V was clipped by 5 bases and J by 4 bases; unmatched bases: 16. The CDR3 loop reads CSVSVWDRGAKTYGYTF. CDR3 DNA: TGCAGCGTTTCAGTTTGGGACAGGGGAGCGAAGACCTATGGCTACACCTTC.

The chain has TRBV6-5 and TRBJ1-2; unclear D gene. The CDR3 sequence is 13 residues long. Germline CDR1 MNHEY, CDR2 SVGAGI. V was cut by 3 bases and J by 3 bases, with 8 bases left in between. CDR3 residues: CASSYEADYGYTF. In DNA, the CDR3 is TGTGCCAGCAGTTATGAGGCGGACTATGGCTACACCTTC.

The chain employs TRBV7-9 and TRBJ2-3; D is possibly TRBD2 (5 bases). The germline gives CDR1 SEHNR, CDR2 FQNEAQ (reference sequence). This CDR3 contains 17 residues. The ends were cut back, 4 bases at V and 3 bases at J, with 20 bases in the middle. The CDR3 nucleotides are TGTGCCAGCAGCTCCTGGGGAGCGTGGGTTCGAACAGATACGCAGTATTTT. It specifies CASSSWGAWVRTDTQYF.

This chain joins TRBV6-5 and TRBJ1-4; the D is unclear. The V gene lost 5 bases and the J gene lost 8 bases, with 15 bases spanning the gap. This CDR3 is 14 amino acids long. The germline gives CDR1 MNHEY, CDR2 SVGAGI. In DNA, the CDR3 is TGTGCCAGCAGTCCTAGTCGGGCTGGGGAAAAACTGTTTTTT. Its translation: CASSPSRAGEKLFF.

This chain connects TRBV15 to TRBJ1-1; D might be TRBD1 (5 bases). The CDR3 runs to 15 residues. Germline lookup yields CDR1 LNHNV and CDR2 YYDKDF (reference sequence). Trimming stripped 0 bases from V and 5 bases from J, with 13 bases between. CDR3: CATSRDRVGATEAFF. The CDR3 DNA follows: TGTGCCACCAGCAGAGATCGTGTAGGGGCGACTGAAGCTTTCTTT.

A few counts support this clonotype. The V call is TRBV7-6, the J call TRBJ2-5, with 13 bases aligning to TRBD2. The germline gives CDR1 SGHVS, CDR2 FNYEAQ. The CDR3 loop spans 18 amino acids. Losses at the gene ends were 0 bases for V and 2 bases for J; bases not matched to a gene: 6. In DNA form, the CDR3 reads TGTGCCAGCAGCTTAGCCCCGACTAGCGGGGGGATACAAGAGACCCAGTACTTC. It is translated as CASSLAPTSGGIQETQYF.